This note documents a single T cell receptor beta chain sequence. These data come from a study of blood T cell repertoires in COVID-19. Study context: Samples taken during acute and convalescent COVID-19 were collected in the United States, Italy and Spain.

Before being deemed recovered, Cohort 3 donors had two negative PCRs, clearance, or symptom resolution. The CDR3 has 15 amino acids. Germline CDR1 is LNHDA and CDR2 is SQIVND (reference sequence). The germline V and J ends were trimmed by 2 bases and 8 bases, with 17 bases remaining between them. The assay was immunoSEQ multiplex PCR, and TCRdb's table has in-frame clones only and misses some. The sample gives roughly 250,000 clones, about 88% of which show up once; approximately 1.7% is in the top ten. V gene TRBV19 combines with J gene TRBJ2-3, with a possible D match to TRBD2 (5 bases). The sequence was collected from a woman between 45 and 60 years old who had recovered from COVID-19. Sequenced material: PBMCs or T cells enriched from blood (not recorded which). Here the CDR3 DNA reads TGTGCCAGTAGTATAATCTTGGGGAAACGGGGTACGCAGTATTTT. It encodes CASSIILGKRGTQYF.